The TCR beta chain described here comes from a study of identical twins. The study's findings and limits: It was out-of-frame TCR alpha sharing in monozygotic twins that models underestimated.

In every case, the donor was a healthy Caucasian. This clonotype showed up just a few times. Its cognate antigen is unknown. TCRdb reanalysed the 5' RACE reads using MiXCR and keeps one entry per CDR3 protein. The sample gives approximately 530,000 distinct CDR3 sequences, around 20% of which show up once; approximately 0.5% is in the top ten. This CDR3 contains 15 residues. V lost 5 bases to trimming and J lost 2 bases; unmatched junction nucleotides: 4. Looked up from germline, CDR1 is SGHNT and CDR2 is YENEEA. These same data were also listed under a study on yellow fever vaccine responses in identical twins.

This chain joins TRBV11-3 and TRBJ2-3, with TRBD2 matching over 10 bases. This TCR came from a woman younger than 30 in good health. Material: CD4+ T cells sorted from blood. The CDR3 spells CASSGLAEVTDTQYF. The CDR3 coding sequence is TGTGCCAGCAGCGGACTAGCGGAGGTCACAGATACGCAGTATTTT.